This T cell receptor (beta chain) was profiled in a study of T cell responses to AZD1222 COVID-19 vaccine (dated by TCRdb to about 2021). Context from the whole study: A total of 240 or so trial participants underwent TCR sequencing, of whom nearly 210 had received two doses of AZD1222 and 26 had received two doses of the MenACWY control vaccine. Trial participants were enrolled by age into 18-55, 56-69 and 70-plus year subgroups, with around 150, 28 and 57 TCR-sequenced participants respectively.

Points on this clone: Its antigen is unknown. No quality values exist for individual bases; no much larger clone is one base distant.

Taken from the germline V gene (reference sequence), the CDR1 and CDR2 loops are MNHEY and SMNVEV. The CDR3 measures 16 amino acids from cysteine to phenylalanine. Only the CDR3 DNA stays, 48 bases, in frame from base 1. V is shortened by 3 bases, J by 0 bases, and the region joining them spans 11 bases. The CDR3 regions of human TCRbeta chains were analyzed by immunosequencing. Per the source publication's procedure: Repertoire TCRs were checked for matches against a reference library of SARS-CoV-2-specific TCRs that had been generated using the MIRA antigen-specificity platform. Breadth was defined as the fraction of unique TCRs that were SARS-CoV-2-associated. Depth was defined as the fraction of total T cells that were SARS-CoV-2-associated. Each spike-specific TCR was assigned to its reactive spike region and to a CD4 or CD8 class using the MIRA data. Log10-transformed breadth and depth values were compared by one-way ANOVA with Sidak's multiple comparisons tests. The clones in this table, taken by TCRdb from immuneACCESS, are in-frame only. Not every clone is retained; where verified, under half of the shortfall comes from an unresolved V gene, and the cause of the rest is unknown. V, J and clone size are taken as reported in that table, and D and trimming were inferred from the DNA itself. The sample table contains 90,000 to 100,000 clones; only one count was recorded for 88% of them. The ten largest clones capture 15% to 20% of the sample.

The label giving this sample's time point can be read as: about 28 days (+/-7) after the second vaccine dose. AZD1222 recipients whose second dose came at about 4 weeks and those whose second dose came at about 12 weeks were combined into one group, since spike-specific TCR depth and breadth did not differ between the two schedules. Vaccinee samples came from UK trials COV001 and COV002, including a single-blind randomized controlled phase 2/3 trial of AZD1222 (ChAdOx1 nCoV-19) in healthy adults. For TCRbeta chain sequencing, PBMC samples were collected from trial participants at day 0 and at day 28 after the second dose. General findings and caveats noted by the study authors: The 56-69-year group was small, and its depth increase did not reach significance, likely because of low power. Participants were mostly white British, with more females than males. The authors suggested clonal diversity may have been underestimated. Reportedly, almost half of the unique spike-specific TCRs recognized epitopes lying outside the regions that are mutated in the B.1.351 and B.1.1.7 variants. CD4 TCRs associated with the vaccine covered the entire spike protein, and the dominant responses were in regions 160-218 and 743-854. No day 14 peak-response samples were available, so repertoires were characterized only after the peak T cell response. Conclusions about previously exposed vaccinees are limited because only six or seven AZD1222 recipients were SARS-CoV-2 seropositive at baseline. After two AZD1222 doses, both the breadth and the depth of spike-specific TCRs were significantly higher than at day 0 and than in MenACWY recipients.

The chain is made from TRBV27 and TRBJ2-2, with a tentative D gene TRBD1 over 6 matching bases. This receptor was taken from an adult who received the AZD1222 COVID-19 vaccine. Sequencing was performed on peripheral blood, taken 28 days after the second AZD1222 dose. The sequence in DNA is TGTGCCAGCAGTTTTGGGGGCGGACCGAACACCGGGGAGCTGTTTTTT. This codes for CASSFGGGPNTGELFF.